Presented here are 5 T cell receptor beta chains from one specimen sequenced in a study of blood T cells in healthy people across ages. A second roughly 6 to 12 cycle PCR used barcoded and J-beta primers. TCRdb re-analysed the 5' RACE reads in MiXCR, keeping a single row per CDR3 protein. In the table there are about 510,000 distinct CDR3 sequences, about 29% of which are singletons. These sequences were also reported in another study, on T cells of mothers and their children.

Specimen: blood. The source of these receptors is a boy aged 2 to 10 in good health.

The J gene is TRBJ2-1, the V gene TRBV6-6; D not certain. From germline, CDR1 is MNHNY and CDR2 SVGAGI (reference sequence). Trimming pared 5 bases from V and 10 bases from J, leaving 9 bases between. The CDR3 covers 11 residues. CDR3 coding DNA: TGTGCCAGCAGTCCTAATCGGGAGCAGTTCTTC. Translated, it gives CASSPNREQFF.

The chain couples TRBV4-2 to TRBJ2-3; possible D gene TRBD2, 5 bases. There are 16 residues in the CDR3. The germline V gene encodes CDR1 LGHNA and CDR2 YNFKEQ. The germline V and J ends were trimmed by 0 bases and 3 bases, with 13 bases remaining between them. Here the CDR3 reads CASSQEGPRGTDTQYF. In DNA, the CDR3 is TGTGCCAGCAGCCAAGAAGGGCCCCGAGGGACAGATACGCAGTATTTT.

This rearrangement joins TRBV29-1 to TRBJ1-2, with D hard to call. V was pared by 5 bases and J by 1 base, with 5 bases between. Germline CDR1 reads SQVTM; CDR2 reads ANQGSEA. This CDR3 contains 11 residues. The CDR3 nucleotides read TGCAGCGTTCTAGATAACTATGGCTACACCTTC. Translated: CSVLDNYGYTF.

In this sample, this clonotype turned up once. The chain links TRBV7-9 to TRBJ2-7; no firm D call. In germline, CDR1 is SEHNR, CDR2 FQNEAQ (reference sequence). This CDR3 has 15 amino acids. V was pared by 10 bases and J by 0 bases, with 19 bases between. The CDR3 sequence: CATLSHEDLSYEQYF. Written as DNA, the CDR3 is TGTGCCACTCTTTCCCACGAGGACCTCTCCTACGAGCAGTACTTC. Using reference TRBV7-9 and TRBJ2-7 for the parts outside the CDR3, the full variable domain is DTGVSQNPRHKITKRGQNVTFRCDPISEHNRLYWYRQTLGQGPEFLTYFQNEAQLEKSRLLSDRFSAERPKGSFSTLEIQRTEQGDSAMYLCATLSHEDLSYEQYFGPGTRLTVT.

The chain links TRBV27 to TRBJ2-7, with D maybe TRBD2 (5 bases). Trimming pared 4 bases from V and 3 bases from J, leaving 13 bases between. The CDR3 sequence is 14 residues long. Germline CDR1 MNHEY, CDR2 SMNVEV (reference sequence). The CDR3 spells CASSSTGSVYEQYF. In DNA form, the CDR3 reads TGTGCCAGCAGTTCTACGGGAAGTGTCTACGAGCAGTACTTC.